A single sample gave rise to the 9 T cell receptor beta chains below, sequenced in a study of CD8+CD57+ T cells in acquired aplastic anemia. CD8+CD57+ cell expansion had been shown by flow cytometry in patients chosen for sequencing. CDR3 and TCR beta VDJ profiling relied on genomic DNA as the template. In TCRdb, the reads were re-called with MiXCR into one record per CDR3 protein. Of under 200,000 distinct CDR3 sequences in the sample, 45% to 55% were seen once. Sequencing was done on a sample of sorted CD4+, CD8+, or CD8+CD57+ T cells (not recorded which) from PBMCs. The receptors come from a human donor with aplastic anemia.

This clonotype was seen a few times. The CDR3 sequence: CATSGGTEEETQYF. CDR3 nucleotide sequence: TGTGCCACCTCCGGGGGGACAGAGGAAGAGACCCAGTACTTC. The chain is built from TRBV24-1 and TRBJ2-5, with D possibly being TRBD1 or TRBD2 (7 bases each). The CDR3 runs 14 residues. The V end was cut by 9 bases, the J end by 3 bases, with 16 bases between. The germline V gene encodes CDR1 KGHDR and CDR2 SFDVKD.

The V call is TRBV19, the J call TRBJ2-7; TRBD1 might be the D (6 bases). V was pared by 3 bases and J by 1 base, with 10 bases between. CDR1 is LNHDA, CDR2 SQIVND, per germline (reference sequence). This CDR3 region has 14 residues. The CDR3 DNA reads as TGTGCCAGTAGTATCCAGGGGAAATCCTACGAGCAGTACTTC. As protein: CASSIQGKSYEQYF.

The chain recombines TRBV19 with TRBJ2-7, with D possibly matching TRBD1 (6 bases). Germline V CDR1 and CDR2: LNHDA, SQIVND (reference sequence). CDR3 length: 13 amino acids. The V end was cut by 6 bases, the J end by 7 bases, with 16 bases between. The CDR3 region is CASRGQGFEEQYF. The CDR3 DNA reads TGTGCCAGTAGGGGCCAGGGGTTTGAAGAGCAGTACTTC.

In this sample, this clonotype turned up many times. V usage is TRBV12-5 and J usage is TRBJ1-1; no definite D call. Germline V lookup: CDR1 LGHNT, CDR2 FRNRAP. The V end lost 5 bases, the J end lost 4 bases, and 8 bases lay between the germline ends. The CDR3 is made up of 12 amino acids. The CDR3 here is CASGITGTEAFF. In nucleotides, the CDR3 is TGTGCTAGTGGTATTACGGGCACTGAAGCTTTCTTT. Complete variable domain (other parts from reference TRBV12-5 and TRBJ1-1): DARVTQTPRHKVTEMGQEVTMRCQPILGHNTVFWYRQTMMQGLELLAYFRNRAPLDDSGMPKDRFSAEMPDATLATLKIQPSEPRDSAVYFCASGITGTEAFFGQGTRLTVV.

About this clonotype: An end of the junction does not agree with germline; a read error may underlie this. The CDR3 DNA is TGTGCTAGCAGCTTAGTGGCGGGGAACACCGGGGAGCTGTTTTTT. Translation: CASSLVAGNTGELFF. V and J are TRBV7-7 and TRBJ2-2, with D maybe TRBD2 (5 bases). Germline V lookup: CDR1 SSHAT, CDR2 FNYEAQ (reference sequence). The CDR3 consists of 15 residues.

Regarding this clonotype: With a much larger clone just one base away, this may be a read error. The CDR3 coding sequence is TGTGCCAGCAAGGCCCCCACCTCCTACGAGCAGTACTTC. It is translated as CASKAPTSYEQYF. The chain employs TRBV6-1 and TRBJ2-7; no definite D call. Germline V CDR1 and CDR2: MNHNS, SASEGT. Trimming took 7 bases from V and 0 from J, leaving 10 bases between them. This CDR3 spans 13 amino acids.

This sequence joins TRBV25-1 and TRBJ1-6; D remains ambiguous. The germline CDR1 and CDR2 sequences are MGHDK and SYGVNS. The CDR3 length is 20 residues. V lost 4 bases and J lost 8, with 30 bases in between. CDR3: CASSGNPDSQTAICDSPLHF. The CDR3 bases are TGTGCCAGCAGTGGAAACCCGGACTCACAGACGGCCATATGTGATTCACCCCTCCACTTT.

Comment on this clonotype: Just one base apart from a much larger clone, this may be a read error. This chain links TRBV5-6 with TRBJ2-7; D may correspond to TRBD1 or TRBD2 (5 bases each). This CDR3 has 14 residues. Per the germline V gene, CDR1 is SGHDT and CDR2 is YYEEEE. CDR3 protein: CASSLVYRGSEQCF. The DNA of the CDR3 is TGTGCCAGCAGCTTGGTTTATAGGGGTAGCGAGCAGTGCTTC.

The chain couples TRBV10-3 to TRBJ2-7, with D uncertain. Germline CDR1 reads ENHRY; CDR2 reads SYGVKD. V lost 3 bases to trimming and J lost 3 bases, with 12 bases between them. The CDR3 runs to 14 residues. CDR3 sequence reads: CAISDRKKLYEQYF. The CDR3, as DNA: TGTGCCATCAGTGACCGGAAAAAACTCTACGAGCAGTACTTC.